These T cell receptor beta chains were read from a single sample in a study of shared clonotypes between healthy human individuals. Assay used: immunoSEQ multiplex PCR; TCRdb lists only in-frame clones, some missing. The table records 2 million to 3 million clones, 90% to 95% of them present only once. The specimen sequenced was naive CD4+ T cells from PBMCs. The source is a man between 18 and 35 years old in good health. Some clones in this sample may be carry-over from other donors' samples. The CDR3 runs from the conserved cysteine through the conserved F or W. Each record gives: V gene, clone size, J gene, D gene, CDR3 protein, CDR3 DNA. D genes are given only for firm matches. Clone size is not always given. Where it is, it says once, few, many or a class for expanded clones.

v_gene: TRBV4-1
abundance: .
j_gene: TRBJ2-1
d_gene: TRBD2
CDR3aa: CASSQERSGTSVYNEQFF
CDR3nt: TGCGCCAGCAGCCAAGAAAGGTCCGGGACTAGCGTTTACAATGAGCAGTTCTTC

v_gene: TRBV2
abundance: few
j_gene: TRBJ2-2
d_gene: TRBD1
CDR3aa: CASSVRDRGTGELFF
CDR3nt: TGTGCCAGCAGTGTCCGGGACAGGGGTACCGGGGAGCTGTTTTTT

v_gene: TRBV28
abundance: .
j_gene: TRBJ2-5
d_gene: .
CDR3aa: CASSPSLRRDLETQYF
CDR3nt: TGTGCCAGCAGTCCGAGCCTACGGAGGGACCTGGAGACCCAGTACTTC

v_gene: TRBV7-2
abundance: .
j_gene: TRBJ1-2
d_gene: .
CDR3aa: CASSLAPAIPGIGYGYTF
CDR3nt: TGTGCCAGCAGCCTGGCGCCGGCCATACCAGGCATTGGCTATGGCTACACCTTC

v_gene: TRBV5-1
abundance: .
j_gene: TRBJ2-3
d_gene: .
CDR3aa: CASRPTGGGTDTQYF
CDR3nt: TGCGCCAGCAGACCCACAGGGGGGGGTACAGATACGCAGTATTTT

v_gene: TRBV7-2
abundance: .
j_gene: TRBJ1-1
d_gene: .
CDR3aa: CASSLVGPRRGQVVGAFF
CDR3nt: TGTGCCAGCAGCTTAGTAGGGCCGCGGCGTGGGCAGGTCGTAGGGGCTTTCTTT

v_gene: TRBV7-2
abundance: .
j_gene: TRBJ2-1
d_gene: TRBD2
CDR3aa: CASSASGGTSKFF
CDR3nt: TGTGCCAGCAGCGCGTCTGGGGGGACTAGTAAGTTCTTC

v_gene: TRBV2
abundance: .
j_gene: TRBJ1-1
d_gene: TRBD1
CDR3aa: CACRGTAEAFF
CDR3nt: TGTGCCTGCAGGGGGACAGCTGAAGCTTTCTTT

v_gene: TRBV6-6
abundance: .
j_gene: TRBJ1-2
d_gene: .
CDR3aa: CASSRRGDGYTF
CDR3nt: TGTGCCAGCAGCCGCAGGGGAGATGGCTACACCTTC

v_gene: TRBV28
abundance: .
j_gene: TRBJ2-5
d_gene: .
CDR3aa: CASSPRGSVQETQYF
CDR3nt: TGTGCCAGCAGTCCCCGGGGAAGCGTACAAGAGACCCAGTACTTC

v_gene: TRBV5-6
abundance: .
j_gene: TRBJ2-7
d_gene: .
CDR3aa: CASSFKDYEQYF
CDR3nt: TGTGCCAGCAGCTTTAAGGATTACGAGCAGTACTTC

v_gene: TRBV7-9
abundance: .
j_gene: TRBJ2-2
d_gene: .
CDR3aa: CASSLKGTGELFF
CDR3nt: TGTGCCAGCAGCTTAAAGGGTACCGGGGAGCTGTTTTTT

v_gene: TRBV5-1
abundance: .
j_gene: TRBJ1-4
d_gene: TRBD1
CDR3aa: CASSGTGPEKLFF
CDR3nt: TGCGCCAGCAGCGGGACAGGGCCCGAAAAACTGTTTTTT

v_gene: TRBV10-1
abundance: .
j_gene: TRBJ2-2
d_gene: .
CDR3aa: CASSEAISTGELFF
CDR3nt: TGCGCCAGCAGTGAGGCCATATCCACCGGGGAGCTGTTTTTT

v_gene: TRBV4-2
abundance: .
j_gene: TRBJ2-3
d_gene: .
CDR3aa: CASSRGTADTQYF
CDR3nt: TGTGCCAGCAGCCGCGGGACAGCCGATACGCAGTATTTT

v_gene: TRBV5-8
abundance: .
j_gene: TRBJ2-7
d_gene: .
CDR3aa: CASSLVGQLGEQYF
CDR3nt: TGTGCCAGCAGCTTGGTAGGACAGCTTGGCGAGCAGTACTTC

v_gene: TRBV7-2
abundance: .
j_gene: TRBJ1-5
d_gene: .
CDR3aa: CASSPDRRYRQPQHF
CDR3nt: TGTGCCAGCAGTCCCGACAGGAGGTATCGCCAGCCCCAGCATTTT

v_gene: TRBV9
abundance: .
j_gene: TRBJ2-3
d_gene: TRBD1
CDR3aa: CASSPWQGDPDTQYF
CDR3nt: TGTGCCAGCAGCCCGTGGCAGGGGGACCCAGATACGCAGTATTTT

v_gene: TRBV7-9
abundance: .
j_gene: TRBJ2-2
d_gene: .
CDR3aa: CASSRRWGTTNTGELFF
CDR3nt: TGTGCCAGCAGCCGCCGGTGGGGGACCACGAACACCGGGGAGCTGTTTTTT

v_gene: TRBV6-6
abundance: .
j_gene: TRBJ1-2
d_gene: .
CDR3aa: CASRDARQDDYGYTF
CDR3nt: TGTGCCAGCAGGGATGCCCGACAGGACGACTATGGCTACACCTTC

v_gene: TRBV6-1
abundance: .
j_gene: TRBJ1-2
d_gene: TRBD1
CDR3aa: CASRGQGAGYGYTF
CDR3nt: TGTGCCAGCAGAGGACAGGGGGCGGGCTATGGCTACACCTTC

v_gene: TRBV5-6
abundance: .
j_gene: TRBJ2-7
d_gene: TRBD1
CDR3aa: CAPTGQGPYEQYF
CDR3nt: TGTGCCCCCACGGGACAGGGACCCTACGAGCAGTACTTC

v_gene: TRBV19
abundance: .
j_gene: TRBJ2-7
d_gene: .
CDR3aa: CASSKGLGQAYEQYF
CDR3nt: TGTGCCAGTAGTAAGGGATTGGGGCAGGCCTACGAGCAGTACTTC

v_gene: TRBV6-6
abundance: .
j_gene: TRBJ2-7
d_gene: TRBD2
CDR3aa: CASSYSGGSYEQYF
CDR3nt: TGTGCCAGCAGTTACTCCGGCGGGAGTTACGAGCAGTACTTC